This T cell receptor (beta chain) was recovered during a study of blood T cell repertoires in COVID-19. Study details: The United States, Italy and Spain supplied acute and convalescent COVID-19 samples. Nucleic acid was either cDNA or gDNA, and it came from T cells, B-cell-depleted T cells, or PBMCs.

The CDR3 spans 14 residues. Germline V gene sequence: CDR1 ENHRY, CDR2 SYGVKD. The V gene lost 4 bases and the J gene lost 1 base, with 11 bases spanning the gap. Under the authors' procedure: Cell counts per sample came from amplifying reference gene primers. Libraries were prepared by immunoSEQ multiplex PCR; TCRdb keeps only in-frame clonotypes and omits some of them. V, J and clone size are those of that table, while D and trimming were read from the DNA. Here the sample spans approximately 20,000 clones, 65% to 90% being singletons. This chain links TRBV10-3 with TRBJ2-7; weak D call: TRBD2 (6 bases). The source of this sequence is a man at least 80 years old with acute or convalescent COVID-19. The sample consisted of peripheral blood. CDR3 DNA sequence: TGTGCCATCAGTGCTTTGGGGGGATCCTACGAGCAGTACTTC. Protein product: CAISALGGSYEQYF.